These 13 T cell receptor beta chains were all obtained from the same sample, sequenced in a study of CD8 T cells in Susac syndrome (dated by TCRdb to about 2019). The library was generated by the immunoSEQ multiplex PCR assay. RNA was extracted using the RNeasy kit, and about 0.45 to 1 microgram was reverse transcribed with random hexamers. Using fastp trimming at Q25 and MiXCR clonotype assembly, TCRdb reanalyzed the public sequencing data and kept in-frame beta chains. When rows share a CDR3 protein, they turn into one entry using the most common DNA and genes. Counted in this sample were about 240,000 distinct CDR3 sequences; about 95% of them appeared once. 0.1% of the sample comes from the top ten. Material for sequencing was CD4+ T cells from PBMCs. All receptors derive from a human donor with Susac syndrome.

This clonotype was observed a handful of times. This chain links TRBV28 with TRBJ2-6; D is ambiguous. Per germline, CDR1 MDHEN and CDR2 SYDVKM. The CDR3 has 13 residues. Trimming pared 8 bases from V and 0 bases from J, leaving 5 bases between. This CDR3 reads CASLTSGANVLTF. For the CDR3, the DNA is TGTGCCAGCCTGACCTCTGGGGCCAACGTCCTGACTTTC.

The rearrangement links TRBV2 to TRBJ1-1; possibly TRBD1 for D (5 bases). The germline V and J ends were trimmed by 9 bases and 6 bases, with 14 bases remaining between them. The germline V gene has CDR1 SNHLY and CDR2 FYNNEI. The CDR3 contains 12 residues. CDR3 amino acids: CARTVQTAEAFF. For the CDR3, the DNA is TGTGCCAGGACAGTGCAGACCGCTGAAGCTTTCTTT.

The V gene is TRBV3-1, the J gene TRBJ1-2; 8 bases fit TRBD1. The CDR3 runs to 13 residues. Trimming took 1 base from V and 8 from J; bases not matched to a gene: 3. The germline CDR1 and CDR2 sequences are LGHDT and YNNKEL (reference sequence). The CDR3 nucleotides are TGTGCCAGCAGCCAAGGGACAGGGAAGGGCTACACCTTC. Translating gives CASSQGTGKGYTF.

V usage is TRBV20-1 and J usage is TRBJ2-3; the match to TRBD2 covers 10 bases. Looked up from germline, CDR1 is DFQATT and CDR2 is SNEGSKA (reference sequence). Trimming took 6 bases from V and 5 from J; bases not matched to a gene: 17. There are 17 residues in the CDR3. The CDR3 here is CSATRLPGLAGVDTQYF. CDR3 in DNA: TGCAGTGCAACCCGTCTGCCCGGGCTAGCGGGAGTAGATACGCAGTATTTT.

The CDR3 nucleotides read TGCAGTGCTAGAATCCGTCCGGGGGCCAACGTCCTGACTTTC. Translating it yields CSARIRPGANVLTF. This rearrangement joins TRBV20-1 to TRBJ2-6; D is unclear. CDR3 length: 14 amino acids. The V and J ends lost 2 bases and 4 bases respectively, with 9 bases between them. CDR1 DFQATT and CDR2 SNEGSKA come from the germline V gene (reference sequence).

V and J are TRBV15 and TRBJ1-2; 7 nucleotides agree with TRBD1. The CDR3 sequence is 14 residues long. V dropped 0 bases and J dropped 13; count of bases not matched to a gene: 11. The germline CDR1 and CDR2 sequences are LNHNV and YYDKDF (reference sequence). CDR3 sequence reads: CATSRDLRDSGGTF. CDR3 coding DNA: TGTGCCACCAGCAGAGACCTAAGGGACAGCGGAGGCACCTTC.

The chain is built from TRBV29-1 and TRBJ2-5; TRBD2 aligns across 11 bases. The CDR3 has 15 residues. Germline-derived CDR1 and CDR2 are SQVTM and ANQGSEA. V trimming: 5 bases; J trimming: 3 bases; junction bases outside the gene matches: 8. The CDR3 DNA reads as TGCAGCGTTTATCCGGGACTAGCGGACAAAGAGACCCAGTACTTC. Amino acid sequence: CSVYPGLADKETQYF.

The chain is built from TRBV11-2 and TRBJ2-5; no firm D call. V was trimmed by 7 bases and J by 6 bases, leaving 9 bases between them. This CDR3 has 11 residues. From germline, CDR1 is SGHAT and CDR2 FQNNGV. CDR3 residues: CASTPGKTQYF. In nucleotides, the CDR3 is TGTGCCAGCACCCCAGGAAAGACCCAGTACTTC.

The chain links TRBV25-1 to TRBJ2-5; unclear D gene. Germline CDR1 and CDR2: MGHDK and SYGVNS. V dropped 3 bases and J dropped 0 bases, with 8 bases sitting between them. This CDR3 is 14 amino acids long. In DNA form, the CDR3 reads TGTGCCAGCAGTGACAGCGCGTACCAAGAGACCCAGTACTTC. This encodes CASSDSAYQETQYF.

The CDR3 is CASSPLAGASYEQYF. CDR3 bases: TGTGCCAGCAGTCCATTAGCGGGAGCCTCCTACGAGCAGTACTTC. The V gene is TRBV27, the J gene TRBJ2-7, with TRBD2 matching over 9 bases. The CDR3 length is 15 residues. V trimming: 5 bases; J trimming: 0 bases; junction bases outside the gene matches: 5. Germline V CDR1 and CDR2: MNHEY, SMNVEV (reference sequence).

This chain links TRBV4-2 with TRBJ2-2; tentatively, D is TRBD2 (7 bases). The germline CDR1 and CDR2 sequences are LGHNA and YNFKEQ. There are 17 residues in the CDR3. Trimming left V 0 bases short and J 4 bases short, with 15 bases between. CDR3 amino acids: CASSQEVRGRGTGELFF. CDR3 bases: TGTGCCAGCAGCCAAGAAGTGCGGGGGCGCGGCACCGGGGAGCTGTTTTTT.

This chain uses TRBV19 with TRBJ2-1, with a tentative D call TRBD2 (5 bases). The CDR3 length is 15 residues. CDR1 and CDR2 (germline): LNHDA, SQIVND (reference sequence). Trimming pared 6 bases from V and 0 bases from J, leaving 12 bases between. The CDR3 sequence: CASRNSASSYNEQFF. In nucleotides, the CDR3 is TGTGCCAGTAGGAATAGCGCGAGCTCCTACAATGAGCAGTTCTTC.

The rearrangement uses TRBV20-1 and TRBJ2-1; D uncertain. Trimming shortened V by 6 bases and J by 1 base, and 13 bases separated the two germline ends. The germline gives CDR1 DFQATT, CDR2 SNEGSKA (reference sequence). The CDR3 has 14 residues. As DNA, the CDR3 is TGCAGTGCCCAACACGGGCAATCCTACAATGAGCAGTTCTTC. Encoded protein: CSAQHGQSYNEQFF.